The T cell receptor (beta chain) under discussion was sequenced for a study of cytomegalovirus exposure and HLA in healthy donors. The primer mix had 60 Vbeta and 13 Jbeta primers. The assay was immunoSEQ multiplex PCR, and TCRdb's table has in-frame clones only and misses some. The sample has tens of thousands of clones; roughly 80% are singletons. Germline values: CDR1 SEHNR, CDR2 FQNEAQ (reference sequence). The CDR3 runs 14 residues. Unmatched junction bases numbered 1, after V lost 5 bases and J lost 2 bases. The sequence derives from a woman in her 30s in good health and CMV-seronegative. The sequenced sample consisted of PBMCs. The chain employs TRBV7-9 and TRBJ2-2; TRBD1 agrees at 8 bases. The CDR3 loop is CASSDRGNTGELFF. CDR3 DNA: TGTGCCAGCAGCGACAGGGGTAACACCGGGGAGCTGTTTTTT.